This passage covers 19 T cell receptor beta chains from one sample sequenced in a study of cytomegalovirus exposure and HLA in healthy donors. The PCR employed 60 Vbeta primers together with 13 Jbeta primers. Repertoires were generated with immunoSEQ multiplex PCR, while TCRdb's copy carries only in-frame clones and drops some. Of some 120,000 clones in the sample, around a tenth were seen once. Sequencing was carried out using PBMCs. The source is a man aged 25 to 40 in good health and CMV-seronegative.

This chain uses TRBV7-9 with TRBJ2-7; 9 bases match TRBD2. After removal of 0 bases from V and 0 bases from J, the junction contained 0 bases not matched to a gene. The germline gives CDR1 SEHNR, CDR2 FQNEAQ (reference sequence). CDR3 size: 15 residues. The CDR3 loop reads CASSLATSGSYEQYF. The CDR3 DNA follows: TGTGCCAGCAGCTTAGCGACTAGCGGCTCCTACGAGCAGTACTTC.

This clone has just a few counts. V usage is TRBV12-5 and J usage is TRBJ2-3, with 11 bases fitting TRBD2. The CDR3 spans 16 residues. Germline-derived CDR1 and CDR2 are LGHNT and FRNRAP. Trimming took 6 bases from V and 2 from J; bases not matched to a gene: 7. CDR3 sequence reads: CASGTGTSGNTDTQYF. The CDR3 bases are TGTGCTAGTGGAACCGGGACTAGCGGAAACACAGATACGCAGTATTTT.

The V gene is TRBV28, the J gene TRBJ2-5; 7 bases fit TRBD2. After removal of 6 bases from V and 6 bases from J, the junction contained 16 bases not matched to a gene. The germline V gene encodes CDR1 MDHEN and CDR2 SYDVKM. The CDR3 totals 16 residues. The CDR3 loop is CASSPLGQRDGKTQYF. In nucleotides, the CDR3 is TGTGCCAGCAGCCCCTTAGGTCAGCGGGACGGAAAGACCCAGTACTTC.

The V and J genes are TRBV5-1 and TRBJ1-3, with D perhaps TRBD1 (5 bases). The CDR3 totals 15 residues. Germline CDR1 SGHRS, CDR2 YFSETQ. Trimming left V 2 bases short and J 4 bases short, with 13 bases between. The CDR3 nucleotides are TGCGCCAGCAGCTTTGGTGGGGCTGGAGGAAACACCATATATTTT. Its translation is CASSFGGAGGNTIYF.

This clone was counted between two and nine times. The J gene is TRBJ2-3, the V gene TRBV2; D might be TRBD1 (6 bases). Trimming took off 9 bases at V and 2 bases at J, with 15 bases between the two ends. Germline assignment: CDR1 SNHLY and CDR2 FYNNEI. This CDR3 region has 14 residues. The CDR3 sequence: CASGQRGNTDTQYF. The DNA of the CDR3 is TGTGCCAGTGGCCAAAGGGGGAACACAGATACGCAGTATTTT. The entire variable domain, with the rest obtained from reference TRBV2 and TRBJ2-3, is as follows: EPEVTQTPSHQVTQMGQEVILRCVPISNHLYFYWYRQILGQKVEFLVSFYNNEISEKSEIFDDQFSVERPDGSNFTLKIRSTKLEDSAMYFCASGQRGNTDTQYFGPGTRLTVL.

This clone showed up just a few times. V is TRBV12-5 and J is TRBJ1-5, with 7 positions matching TRBD1. Trimming removed 0 bases from V and 7 bases from J; junction bases left unmatched: 9. The CDR3 is 16 residues long. Germline-derived CDR1 and CDR2 are LGHNT and FRNRAP. For the CDR3, the DNA is TGTGCTAGTGGTTTGGTGATCGACAGGGTGGGACAGCCCCAGCATTTT. It codes for CASGLVIDRVGQPQHF.

The chain uses TRBV19 and TRBJ1-1; 10 bases align to TRBD1. The CDR3 spans 15 residues. The ends lost 6 bases at V and 5 bases at J; junction bases unmatched: 9. Germline V CDR1 and CDR2: LNHDA, SQIVND (reference sequence). The CDR3: CASSMGWTGGTEAFF. The DNA of the CDR3 is TGTGCCAGTAGCATGGGATGGACAGGGGGTACTGAAGCTTTCTTT. Full variable domain (rest looked up from reference TRBV19 and TRBJ1-1): DGGITQSPKYLFRKEGQNVTLSCEQNLNHDAMYWYRQDPGQGLRLIYYSQIVNDFQKGDIAEGYSVSREKKESFPLTVTSAQKNPTAFYLCASSMGWTGGTEAFFGQGTRLTVV.

This clone occurred a few times. V usage is TRBV6-1 and J usage is TRBJ2-7, with D possibly matching TRBD1 (5 bases). Trimming shortened V by 6 bases and J by 2 bases, and 11 bases separated the two germline ends. The CDR3 spans 13 residues. The germline gives CDR1 MNHNS, CDR2 SASEGT. The CDR3 coding sequence is TGTGCCAGCAGCCCTCGGACACCCTACGAGCAGTACTTC. Translated, it gives CASSPRTPYEQYF.

The chain employs TRBV7-9 and TRBJ2-1; the D gene is possibly TRBD2 (5 bases). The germline gives CDR1 SEHNR, CDR2 FQNEAQ (reference sequence). V was trimmed by 5 bases and J by 6 bases, leaving 11 bases between them. This CDR3 is built from 13 residues. CDR3 residues: CASSPPGVNEQFF. The CDR3 DNA reads TGTGCCAGCAGCCCGCCCGGGGTCAATGAGCAGTTCTTC.

This clone came up a few times. This rearrangement joins TRBV13 to TRBJ2-7; 7 bases match TRBD2. Trimming cost V 3 bases and J 0 bases; bases outside gene matches: 5. CDR1 PRHDT and CDR2 FYEKMQ come from the germline V gene (reference sequence). The CDR3 totals 15 residues. CDR3 sequence reads: CASSLSGKGSYEQYF. The DNA of the CDR3 is TGTGCCAGCAGCTTGAGCGGGAAGGGCTCCTACGAGCAGTACTTC.

This clone was seen only a few times. The CDR3 region is CASSGPTGNNEKLFF. CDR3 DNA sequence: TGTGCCAGCAGCGGCCCGACAGGGAATAATGAAAAACTGTTTTTT. This chain uses TRBV13 with TRBJ1-4; 7 bases are shared with TRBD1. Germline lookup yields CDR1 PRHDT and CDR2 FYEKMQ (reference sequence). This CDR3 is built from 15 residues. V shed 5 bases, J shed 4 bases, and the junction held 7 bases outside the gene matches.

The genes are TRBV2 and TRBJ1-3; 11 nucleotides agree with TRBD1. The CDR3 extends over 15 amino acids. CDR1 is SNHLY, CDR2 FYNNEI, per germline. J was trimmed by 0 bases and V by 6 bases; bases with no gene match: 1. The CDR3 DNA reads as TGTGCCAGCAGAGGGACAGGGGGCTCTGGAAACACCATATATTTT. This sequence encodes CASRGTGGSGNTIYF.

This clone was found a few times. Other nucleotide sequences in the sample specify the same CDR3. The chain links TRBV5-1 to TRBJ2-7; the D is unclear. CDR1 is SGHRS, CDR2 YFSETQ, per germline. V was pared by 4 bases and J by 5 bases, with 13 bases between. This CDR3 is 13 amino acids long. CDR3 bases: TGCGCCAGCAGCCGAGGCAGCTTGGACGAGCAGTACTTC. It yields the protein CASSRGSLDEQYF.

The chain is built from TRBV27 and TRBJ2-5, with a weak D call TRBD2 (6 bases). Gene TRBJ2-7 matches the end of the DNA better, so the J call may be wrong. The CDR3 runs 15 residues. Germline V CDR1 and CDR2: MNHEY, SMNVEV (reference sequence). The CDR3 region is CASSLSISGPDEQYF. The CDR3 nucleotides are TGTGCCAGCAGTTTATCGATAAGCGGGCCGGACGAGCAGTACTTC.

This clone was counted a few times. The V call is TRBV5-6, the J call TRBJ1-4; 8 bases fit TRBD1. V gave up 1 base and J gave up 8 bases; unmatched junction bases: 7. The CDR3 consists of 15 residues. The germline gives CDR1 SGHDT, CDR2 YYEEEE. The CDR3 protein is CASSLWSAGGEKLFF. The CDR3 DNA reads as TGTGCCAGCAGCTTGTGGAGTGCAGGGGGCGAAAAACTGTTTTTT.

A few counts support this clone. The chain couples TRBV7-9 to TRBJ2-1, with D unresolved. V dropped 3 bases and J dropped 0 bases, with 12 bases sitting between them. Germline assignment: CDR1 SEHNR and CDR2 FQNEAQ (reference sequence). The CDR3 runs to 16 residues. The CDR3 loop reads CASSFRSTSSYNEQFF. The CDR3 bases are TGTGCCAGCAGCTTTAGATCTACGAGCTCCTACAATGAGCAGTTCTTC.

CDR3 DNA sequence: TGTGCCAGCAGTGAAAATAGAGGAGCTTTCTTT. Its translation is CASSENRGAFF. The chain combines TRBV2 with TRBJ1-1; no reliable D call. From germline, CDR1 is SNHLY and CDR2 FYNNEI. Trimming stripped 2 bases from V and 10 bases from J, with 8 bases between. The CDR3 has 11 amino acids.

This clone was counted between two and nine times. The chain employs TRBV6-5 and TRBJ2-7; no firm D call. With 2 bases removed from V and 3 bases from J, the gap between germline ends came to 8 bases. The CDR3 extends over 13 amino acids. The V gene's germline CDR1 is MNHEY and CDR2 SVGAGI. The CDR3 spells CASSYGRNYEQYF. CDR3 sequence (DNA): TGTGCCAGCAGTTACGGCAGAAACTACGAGCAGTACTTC.

The sample holds a few counts of this clone. The rearrangement links TRBV11-3 to TRBJ2-2, with 7 bases matching TRBD1. Germline CDR1 and CDR2: SGHNT and YENEEA. CDR3 size: 19 residues. With V trimmed by 5 bases and J by 1 base, 16 bases remained unmatched. The CDR3 DNA reads TGTGCCAGCAGCAGTAACCACCGACCGGGACAGTTGAACACCGGGGAGCTGTTTTTT. This sequence encodes CASSSNHRPGQLNTGELFF.